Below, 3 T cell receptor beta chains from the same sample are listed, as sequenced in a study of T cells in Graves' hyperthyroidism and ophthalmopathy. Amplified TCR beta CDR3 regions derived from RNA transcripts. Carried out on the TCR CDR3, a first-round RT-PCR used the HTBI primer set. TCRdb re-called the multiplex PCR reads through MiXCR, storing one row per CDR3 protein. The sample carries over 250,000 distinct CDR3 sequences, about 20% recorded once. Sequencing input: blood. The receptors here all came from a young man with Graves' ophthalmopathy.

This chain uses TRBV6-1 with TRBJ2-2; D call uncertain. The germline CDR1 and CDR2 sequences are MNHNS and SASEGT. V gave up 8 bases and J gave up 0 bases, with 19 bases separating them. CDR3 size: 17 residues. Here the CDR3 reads CASAKSWRPPNTGELFF. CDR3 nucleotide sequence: TGTGCCAGCGCCAAATCGTGGAGACCACCGAACACCGGGGAGCTGTTTTTT.

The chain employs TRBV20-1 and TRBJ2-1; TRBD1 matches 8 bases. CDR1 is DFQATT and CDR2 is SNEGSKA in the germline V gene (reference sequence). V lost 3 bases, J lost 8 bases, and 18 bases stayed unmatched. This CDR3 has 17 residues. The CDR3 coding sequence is TGCAGTGCTAGCGATCAGGGGGACAGGTTCCTTGTCGATGAGCAGTTCTTC. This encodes CSASDQGDRFLVDEQFF.

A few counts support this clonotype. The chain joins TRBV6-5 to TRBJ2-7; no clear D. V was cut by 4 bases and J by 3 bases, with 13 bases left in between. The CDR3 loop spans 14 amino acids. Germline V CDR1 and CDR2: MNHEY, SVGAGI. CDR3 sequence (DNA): TGTGCCAGCAGTTCCGCGCGAACAAACTACGAGCAGTACTTC. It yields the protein CASSSARTNYEQYF.